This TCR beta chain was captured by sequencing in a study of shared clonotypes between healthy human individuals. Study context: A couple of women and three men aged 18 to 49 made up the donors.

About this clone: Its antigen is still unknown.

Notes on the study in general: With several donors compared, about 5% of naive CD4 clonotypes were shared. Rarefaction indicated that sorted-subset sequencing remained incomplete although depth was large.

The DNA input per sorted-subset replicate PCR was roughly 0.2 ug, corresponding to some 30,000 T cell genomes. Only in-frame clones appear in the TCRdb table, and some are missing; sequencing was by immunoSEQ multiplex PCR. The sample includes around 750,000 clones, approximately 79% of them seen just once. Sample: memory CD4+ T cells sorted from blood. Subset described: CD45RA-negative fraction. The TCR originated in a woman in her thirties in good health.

The CDR3 loop reads CASSTGQTYEQYF. DNA for the CDR3: TGTGCCAGCAGTACGGGCCAAACCTACGAGCAGTACTTC. The chain recombines TRBV2 with TRBJ2-7; D not certain. V lost 5 bases, J lost 2 bases, and 10 bases lay in between. The germline V gene has CDR1 SNHLY and CDR2 FYNNEI. This CDR3 is built from 13 residues.